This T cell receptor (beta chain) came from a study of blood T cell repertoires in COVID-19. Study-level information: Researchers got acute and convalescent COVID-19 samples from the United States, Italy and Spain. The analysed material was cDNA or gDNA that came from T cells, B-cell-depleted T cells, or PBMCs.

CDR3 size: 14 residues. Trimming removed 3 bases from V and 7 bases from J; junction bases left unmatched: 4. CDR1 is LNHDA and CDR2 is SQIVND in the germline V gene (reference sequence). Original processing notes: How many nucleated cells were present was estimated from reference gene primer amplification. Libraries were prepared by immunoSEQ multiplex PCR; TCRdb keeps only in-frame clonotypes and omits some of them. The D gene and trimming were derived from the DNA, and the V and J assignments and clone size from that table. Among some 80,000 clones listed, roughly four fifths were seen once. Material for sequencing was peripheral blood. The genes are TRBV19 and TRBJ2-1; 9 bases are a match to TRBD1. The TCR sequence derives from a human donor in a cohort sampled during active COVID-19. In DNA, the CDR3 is TGTGCCAGTAGTATTGGACAGGGGAGGAATGAGCAGTTCTTC. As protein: CASSIGQGRNEQFF.